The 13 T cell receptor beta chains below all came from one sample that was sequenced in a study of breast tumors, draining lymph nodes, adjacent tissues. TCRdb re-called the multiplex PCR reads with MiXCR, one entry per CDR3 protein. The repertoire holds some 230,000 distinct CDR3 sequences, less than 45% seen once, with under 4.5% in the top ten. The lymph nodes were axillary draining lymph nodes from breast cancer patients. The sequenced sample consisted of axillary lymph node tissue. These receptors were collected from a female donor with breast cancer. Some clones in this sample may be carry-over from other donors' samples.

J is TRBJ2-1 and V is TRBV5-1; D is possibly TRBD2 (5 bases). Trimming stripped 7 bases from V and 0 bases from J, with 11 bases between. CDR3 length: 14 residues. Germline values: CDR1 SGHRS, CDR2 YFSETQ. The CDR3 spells CASAEGSSYNEQFF. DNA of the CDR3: TGCGCCAGCGCAGAAGGGAGCTCCTACAATGAGCAGTTCTTC. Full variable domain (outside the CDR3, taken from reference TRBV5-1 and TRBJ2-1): KAGVTQTPRYLIKTRGQQVTLSCSPISGHRSVSWYQQTPGQGLQFLFEYFSETQRNKGNFPGRFSGRQFSNSRSEMNVSTLELGDSALYLCASAEGSSYNEQFFGPGTRLTVL.

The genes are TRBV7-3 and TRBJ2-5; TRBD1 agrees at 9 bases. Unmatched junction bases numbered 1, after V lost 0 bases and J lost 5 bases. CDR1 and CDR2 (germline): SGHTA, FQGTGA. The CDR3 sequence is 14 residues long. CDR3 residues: CASSLTGTGETQYF. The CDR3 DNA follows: TGTGCCAGCAGCTTAACCGGGACAGGGGAGACCCAGTACTTC. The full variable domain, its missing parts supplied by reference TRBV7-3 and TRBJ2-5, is GAGVSQTPSNKVTEKGKYVELRCDPISGHTALYWYRQSLGQGPEFLIYFQGTGAADDSGLPNDRFFAVRPEGSVSTLKIQRTERGDSAVYLCASSLTGTGETQYFGPGTRLLVL.

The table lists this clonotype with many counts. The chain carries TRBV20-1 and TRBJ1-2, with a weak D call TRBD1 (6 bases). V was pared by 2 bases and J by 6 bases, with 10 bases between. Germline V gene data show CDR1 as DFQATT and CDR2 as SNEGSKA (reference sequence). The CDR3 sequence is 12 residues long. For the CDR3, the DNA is TGCAGTGCTAGACAGGGGATGGATGGCTACACCTTC. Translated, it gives CSARQGMDGYTF.

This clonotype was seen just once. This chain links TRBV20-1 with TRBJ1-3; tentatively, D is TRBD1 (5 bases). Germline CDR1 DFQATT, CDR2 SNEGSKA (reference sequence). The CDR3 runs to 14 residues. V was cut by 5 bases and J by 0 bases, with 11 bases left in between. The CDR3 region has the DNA TGCAGTGCTGGCCCCGGGGGCTCTGGAAACACCATATATTTT. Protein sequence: CSAGPGGSGNTIYF.

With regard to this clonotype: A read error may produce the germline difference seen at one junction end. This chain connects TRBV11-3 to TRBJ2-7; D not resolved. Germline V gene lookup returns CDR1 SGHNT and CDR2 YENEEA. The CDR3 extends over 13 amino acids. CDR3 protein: CASSAVSSSEQYF. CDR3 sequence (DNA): TGTGCCAGCAGCGCAGTAAGCTCCTCCGAGCAGTACTTC.

The CDR3 DNA is TGTGCCAGCAGTTCCCCCCGGGACAGGAACACTGAAGCTTTCTTT. Translation gives CASSSPRDRNTEAFF. The chain recombines TRBV12-3 or TRBV12-4 with TRBJ1-1; the match to TRBD1 covers 7 bases. The CDR3 covers 15 residues. After removal of 4 bases from V and 1 base from J, the junction contained 6 bases not matched to a gene.

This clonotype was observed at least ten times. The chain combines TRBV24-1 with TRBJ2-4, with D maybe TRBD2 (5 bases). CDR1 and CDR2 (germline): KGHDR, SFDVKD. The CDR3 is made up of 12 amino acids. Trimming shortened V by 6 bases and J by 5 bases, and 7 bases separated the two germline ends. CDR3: CATSRGQNIQYF. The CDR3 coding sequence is TGTGCCACCAGTCGAGGGCAAAACATTCAGTACTTC.

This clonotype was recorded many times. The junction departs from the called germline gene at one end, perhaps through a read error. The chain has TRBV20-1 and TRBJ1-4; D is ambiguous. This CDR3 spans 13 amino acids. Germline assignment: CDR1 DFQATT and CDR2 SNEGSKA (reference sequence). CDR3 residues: CSARGRSNEKLFF. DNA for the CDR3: TGCAGTGCGAGAGGACGGAGTAATGAAAAACTGTTTTTT.

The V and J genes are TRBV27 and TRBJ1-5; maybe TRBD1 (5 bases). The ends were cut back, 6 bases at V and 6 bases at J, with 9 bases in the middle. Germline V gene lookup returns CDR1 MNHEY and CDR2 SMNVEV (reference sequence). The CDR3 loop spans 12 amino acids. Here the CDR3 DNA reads TGTGCCAGCAGGGGGGGGAGTCAGCCCCAGCATTTT. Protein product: CASRGGSQPQHF.

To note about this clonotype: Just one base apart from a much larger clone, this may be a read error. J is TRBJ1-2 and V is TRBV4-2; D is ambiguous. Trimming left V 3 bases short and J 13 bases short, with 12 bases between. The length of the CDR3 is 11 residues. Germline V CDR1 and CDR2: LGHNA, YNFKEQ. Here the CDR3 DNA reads TGTGCCAGCAGCCACCCCGGGAACCCCACCTTC. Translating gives CASSHPGNPTF.

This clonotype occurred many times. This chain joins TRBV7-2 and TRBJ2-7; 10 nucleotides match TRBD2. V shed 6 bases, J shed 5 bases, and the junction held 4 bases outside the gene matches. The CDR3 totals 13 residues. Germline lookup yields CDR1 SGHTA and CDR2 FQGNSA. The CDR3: CASSRLAGNEQYF. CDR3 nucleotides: TGTGCCAGCAGTCGACTAGCGGGTAACGAGCAGTACTTC.

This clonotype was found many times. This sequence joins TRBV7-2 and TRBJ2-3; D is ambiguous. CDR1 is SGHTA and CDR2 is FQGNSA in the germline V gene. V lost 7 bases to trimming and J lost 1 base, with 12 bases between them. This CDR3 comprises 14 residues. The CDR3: CASTLDQGTDTQYF. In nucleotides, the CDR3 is TGTGCCAGCACCCTAGATCAGGGCACAGATACGCAGTATTTT.

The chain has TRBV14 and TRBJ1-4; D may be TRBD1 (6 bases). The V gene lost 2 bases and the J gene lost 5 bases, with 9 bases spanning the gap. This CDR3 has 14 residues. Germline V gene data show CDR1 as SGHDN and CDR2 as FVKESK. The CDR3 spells CASSQRTANEKLFF. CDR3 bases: TGTGCCAGCAGCCAAAGGACAGCAAATGAAAAACTGTTTTTT.